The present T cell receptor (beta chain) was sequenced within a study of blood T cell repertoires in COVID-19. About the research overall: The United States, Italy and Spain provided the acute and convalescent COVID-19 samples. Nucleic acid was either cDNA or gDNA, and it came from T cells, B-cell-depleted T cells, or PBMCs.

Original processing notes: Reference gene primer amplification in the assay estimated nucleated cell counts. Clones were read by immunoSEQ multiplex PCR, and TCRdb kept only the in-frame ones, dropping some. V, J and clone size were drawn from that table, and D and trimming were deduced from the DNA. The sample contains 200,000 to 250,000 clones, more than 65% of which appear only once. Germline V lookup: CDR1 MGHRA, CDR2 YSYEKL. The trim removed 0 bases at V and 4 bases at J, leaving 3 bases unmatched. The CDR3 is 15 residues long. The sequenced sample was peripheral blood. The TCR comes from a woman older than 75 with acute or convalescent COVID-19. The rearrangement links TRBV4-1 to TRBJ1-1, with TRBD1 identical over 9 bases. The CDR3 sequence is CASSQDLTGGTEAFF. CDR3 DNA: TGCGCCAGCAGCCAAGATTTGACAGGGGGCACTGAAGCTTTCTTT.